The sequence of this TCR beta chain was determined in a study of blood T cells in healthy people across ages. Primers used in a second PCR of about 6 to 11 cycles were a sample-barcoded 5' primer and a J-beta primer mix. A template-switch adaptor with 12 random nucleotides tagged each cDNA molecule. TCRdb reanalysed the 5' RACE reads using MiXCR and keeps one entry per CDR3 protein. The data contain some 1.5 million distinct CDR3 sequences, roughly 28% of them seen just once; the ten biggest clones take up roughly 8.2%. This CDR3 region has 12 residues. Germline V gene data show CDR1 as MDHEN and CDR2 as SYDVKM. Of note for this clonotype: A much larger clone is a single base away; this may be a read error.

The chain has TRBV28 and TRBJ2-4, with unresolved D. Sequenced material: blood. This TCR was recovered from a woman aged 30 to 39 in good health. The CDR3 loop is CASRRAKNIQDF. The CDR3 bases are TGTGCCAGCAGAAGAGCCAAAAACATTCAGGACTTC.